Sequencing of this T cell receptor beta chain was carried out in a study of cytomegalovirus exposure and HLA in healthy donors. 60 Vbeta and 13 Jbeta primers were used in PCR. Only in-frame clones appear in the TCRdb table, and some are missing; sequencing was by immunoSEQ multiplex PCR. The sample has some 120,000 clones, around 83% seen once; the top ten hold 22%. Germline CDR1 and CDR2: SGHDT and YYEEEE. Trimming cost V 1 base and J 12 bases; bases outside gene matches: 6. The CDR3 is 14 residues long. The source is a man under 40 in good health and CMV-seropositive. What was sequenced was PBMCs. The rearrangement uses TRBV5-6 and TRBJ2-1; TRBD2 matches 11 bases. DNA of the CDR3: TGTGCCAGCAGCTTGACTAGCGGGAGTAGGTTGCAGTTCTTC. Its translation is CASSLTSGSRLQFF.